This T cell receptor (beta chain) comes out of a study of Graves' ophthalmopathy and Graves' hyperthyroidism. Looking at the study overall: Hyperthyroidism was classified as stable if no ophthalmopathy occurred within 18 months of follow-up.

About this clonotype: The antigen is unknown.

The hyperthyroidism patients had a new diagnosis of under 2 months' duration and were aged 18 to 65. Clinical symptoms, serum thyroxine, TRAb, thyroid ultrasound and orbital computed tomography formed the basis of diagnosis. Broader study findings: Detection in blood was also observed for most expanded thyroid clonotypes above 0.001 frequency.

The authors amplified TCR beta CDR3 regions from RNA transcripts. RT-PCR was first run with HTBI primers, then multiplex PCR in a second round. MiXCR, applied by TCRdb to the multiplex PCR reads, yields one record per CDR3 protein. The repertoire consists of around 590,000 distinct CDR3 sequences, with less than 45% occurring once and the leading ten covering about 4.2%. The clonotype was recovered from an adult man with Graves' hyperthyroidism. Input material: peripheral blood or thyroid tissue (not recorded which).

CDR3 DNA sequence: TGCAGCTTGGTGTCTAGCGGAACCGGGGAGCTGTTTTTT. Its protein product is CSLVSSGTGELFF. The chain links TRBV29-1 to TRBJ2-2, with 7 bases matching TRBD2. V shed 8 bases, J shed 5 bases, and the junction held 8 bases outside the gene matches. This CDR3 is built from 13 residues. Germline V gene lookup returns CDR1 SQVTM and CDR2 ANQGSEA.